One and the same sample provided the 29 T cell receptor beta chains below, sequenced in a study of shared clonotypes between healthy human individuals. Some clones are missing from TCRdb's copy, which holds only in-frame ones; the method was immunoSEQ multiplex PCR. The table lists under 2,500,000 clones, about 94% of them singletons. The sample taken for sequencing was naive CD4+ T cells sorted from blood. Documented subset: CD45RA+ positively selected. These receptors were obtained from a man younger than 30 in good health.

As concerns this clone: This sample includes further DNA sequences coding for the same CDR3. This chain joins TRBV18 and TRBJ1-2, with D hard to call. The CDR3 is made up of 13 amino acids. V gave up 1 base and J gave up 3 bases, with 6 bases separating them. Germline CDR1 and CDR2: KGHSH and LQKENI. The CDR3 here is CASSPQGYYGYTF. CDR3 bases: TGTGCCAGCTCACCACAAGGGTACTATGGCTACACCTTC.

The chain has TRBV10-3 and TRBJ2-7; a weak D match, TRBD1 (6 bases). The CDR3 totals 14 residues. Germline values: CDR1 ENHRY, CDR2 SYGVKD. Trimming removed 6 bases from V and 7 bases from J, with 19 bases in between. As DNA, the CDR3 is TGTGCCATCAGGAGGGACATTGGGGTAGGTGAGCAGTACTTC. It encodes CAIRRDIGVGEQYF.

This chain connects TRBV5-1 to TRBJ2-2; D is possibly TRBD1 (6 bases). Per the germline V gene, CDR1 is SGHRS and CDR2 is YFSETQ. This CDR3 has 13 residues. V was cut by 4 bases and J by 5 bases, with 9 bases left in between. CDR3 region: CASSEQGTGELFF. The CDR3 DNA reads TGCGCCAGCAGCGAACAGGGTACCGGGGAGCTGTTTTTT.

The chain carries TRBV5-1 and TRBJ1-2; the match to TRBD1 covers 11 bases. The ends lost 3 bases at V and 1 base at J; junction bases unmatched: 5. The CDR3 spans 16 residues. Looked up from germline, CDR1 is SGHRS and CDR2 is YFSETQ. Written as DNA, the CDR3 is TGCGCCAGCAGCTCGGACAGGGGGCCAGGTAACTATGGCTACACCTTC. It specifies CASSSDRGPGNYGYTF.

The rearrangement joins TRBV19 to TRBJ1-6; 7 bases align to TRBD1. Germline V CDR1 and CDR2: LNHDA, SQIVND (reference sequence). Germline trimming cut 7 bases from V and 5 bases from J; bases unmatched to any gene: 2. The CDR3 totals 13 residues. CDR3 residues: CASTDRDNSPLHF. The CDR3 DNA follows: TGTGCCAGTACCGACAGGGATAATTCACCCCTCCACTTT.

This clone showed up just once. The gene calls are TRBV7-2 and TRBJ2-7; D is ambiguous. Germline V gene data show CDR1 as SGHTA and CDR2 as FQGNSA. Trimming removed 5 bases from V and 0 bases from J, with 14 bases in between. This CDR3 comprises 15 residues. The CDR3 bases are TGTGCCAGCAGCCTCGCCGCCGTTGGCTCCTACGAGCAGTACTTC. This gives the protein CASSLAAVGSYEQYF.

The chain carries TRBV30 and TRBJ2-1; TRBD2 matches 8 bases. The J segment lost 1 base and the V segment lost 1 base, leaving 6 bases of the junction unmatched. Germline values: CDR1 GTSNPN, CDR2 SVGIG (reference sequence). The CDR3 has 16 residues. The CDR3: CAWSGSVAGSYNEQFF. The CDR3 bases are TGTGCCTGGAGTGGGTCGGTAGCGGGGTCCTACAATGAGCAGTTCTTC.

Notes on this clone: Other DNA sequences in this specimen translate into the identical CDR3. This chain connects TRBV6-5 to TRBJ1-3; D is unresolved. The germline V gene has CDR1 MNHEY and CDR2 SVGAGI. The CDR3 contains 13 residues. Trimming cost V 5 bases and J 4 bases, with 9 bases left between them. In DNA form, the CDR3 reads TGTGCCAGCAGTCCCGGCGGGGGAAACACCATATATTTT. Residues: CASSPGGGNTIYF.

The chain is built from TRBV2 and TRBJ1-2; no firm D call. CDR1 SNHLY and CDR2 FYNNEI come from the germline V gene. The CDR3 is 16 residues long. Trimming left V 2 bases short and J 3 bases short, with 16 bases between. The CDR3 here is CASSESRIAGDYGYTF. The CDR3 DNA reads as TGTGCCAGCAGTGAAAGTCGAATTGCAGGAGACTATGGCTACACCTTC.

Of note for this clone: Other DNA sequences in this specimen translate into the identical CDR3. This chain connects TRBV6-5 to TRBJ1-5, with D perhaps matching TRBD1 (5 bases). The CDR3 loop spans 13 amino acids. Trimming shortened V by 6 bases and J by 2 bases, and 8 bases separated the two germline ends. Per the germline V gene, CDR1 is MNHEY and CDR2 is SVGAGI. CDR3 region: CASRPQGNQPQHF. CDR3 DNA: TGTGCCAGCAGGCCACAGGGCAATCAGCCCCAGCATTTT.

The chain carries TRBV7-2 and TRBJ1-5; TRBD1 is a possible D gene (6 bases). The CDR3 consists of 16 residues. With 5 bases removed from V and 1 base from J, the gap between germline ends came to 15 bases. From germline, CDR1 is SGHTA and CDR2 FQGNSA. CDR3: CASSTTGSQSNQPQHF. The CDR3 region has the DNA TGTGCCAGCAGCACCACAGGGTCCCAAAGCAATCAGCCCCAGCATTTT.

The J gene is TRBJ1-1, the V gene TRBV7-9; D not certain. This CDR3 is built from 13 residues. Germline CDR1 and CDR2: SEHNR and FQNEAQ (reference sequence). Deletions cut 5 bases from V and 2 bases from J, with 9 bases between. For the CDR3, the DNA is TGTGCCAGCAGCCTGATCTCAAACACTGAAGCTTTCTTT. Residues: CASSLISNTEAFF.

The chain carries TRBV6-5 and TRBJ2-1, with D unclear. CDR1 MNHEY and CDR2 SVGAGI come from the germline V gene. Between the trimmed V and J ends, which lost 2 bases and 6 bases, there was a span of 14 bases. The CDR3 is 15 amino acids. The CDR3 protein is CASSYGPWQANEQFF. Written as DNA, the CDR3 is TGTGCCAGCAGTTACGGGCCTTGGCAGGCCAATGAGCAGTTCTTC.

Turning to this clone: The same CDR3 arises from other DNA sequences in this sample as well. The V call is TRBV9, the J call TRBJ2-1; no clear D. In germline, CDR1 is SGDLS, CDR2 YYNGEE. This CDR3 has 14 amino acids. Deletions cut 0 bases from V and 2 bases from J, with 6 bases between. In DNA, the CDR3 is TGTGCCAGCAGCGTAGGTCAGACCTACAATGAGCAGTTCTTC. It codes for CASSVGQTYNEQFF. Together with reference TRBV9 and TRBJ2-1, the CDR3 gives the full variable domain: DSGVTQTPKHLITATGQRVTLRCSPRSGDLSVYWYQQSLDQGLQFLIQYYNGEERAKGNILERFSAQQFPDLHSELNLSSLELGDSALYFCASSVGQTYNEQFFGPGTRLTVL.

The chain's CDR3 is CASSRTGAPNNSPLHF. The CDR3 DNA reads as TGTGCCTCTAGTCGGACAGGGGCCCCTAATAATTCACCCCTCCACTTT. The chain uses TRBV30 and TRBJ1-6; TRBD1 aligns across 9 bases. From germline, CDR1 is GTSNPN and CDR2 SVGIG (reference sequence). After removal of 7 bases from V and 5 bases from J, the junction contained 12 bases not matched to a gene. There are 16 residues in the CDR3.

The rearrangement uses TRBV29-1 and TRBJ2-5, with 8 bases matching TRBD1. Germline V CDR1 and CDR2: SQVTM, ANQGSEA. This CDR3 spans 13 amino acids. With 5 bases clipped from V and 0 bases from J, the junction kept 2 bases outside the gene matches. CDR3 coding DNA: TGCAGCGTTCCGGGACAGGACCAAGAGACCCAGTACTTC. This translates into CSVPGQDQETQYF.

The rearrangement uses TRBV5-1 and TRBJ1-3; D gene uncertain. The CDR3 spans 17 residues. Per germline, CDR1 SGHRS and CDR2 YFSETQ. The V end was cut by 4 bases, the J end by 0 bases, with 17 bases between. The CDR3 sequence: CASSPSPGGLSGNTIYF. CDR3 sequence (DNA): TGCGCCAGCAGCCCCTCTCCTGGAGGGCTCTCTGGAAACACCATATATTTT.

The chain is built from TRBV25-1 and TRBJ2-3; D is ambiguous. Germline V lookup: CDR1 MGHDK, CDR2 SYGVNS. CDR3 length: 15 amino acids. V lost 6 bases, J lost 0 bases, and 13 bases lay in between. CDR3 in amino acids: CASSSTHGSTDTQYF. The DNA of the CDR3 is TGTGCCAGCAGCTCGACACATGGCAGCACAGATACGCAGTATTTT. The whole variable domain, remainder taken from reference TRBV25-1 and TRBJ2-3, is EADIYQTPRYLVIGTGKKITLECSQTMGHDKMYWYQQDPGMELHLIHYSYGVNSTEKGDLSSESTVSRIRTEHFPLTLESARPSHTSQYLCASSSTHGSTDTQYFGPGTRLTVL.

The chain is built from TRBV30 and TRBJ1-6; a weak D match, TRBD1 (6 bases). CDR3 length equals 15 residues. Germline CDR1 and CDR2: GTSNPN and SVGIG (reference sequence). The V and J ends lost 5 bases and 4 bases respectively, with 15 bases between them. The chain's CDR3 is CAWSDSELYNSPLHF. As DNA, the CDR3 is TGTGCCTGGTCGGACAGCGAGCTTTATAATTCACCCCTCCACTTT.

Note on this clone: At one end, the junction sequence differs from germline, possibly due to a read error. The rearrangement joins TRBV6-1 to TRBJ1-2; unclear D gene. This CDR3 is built from 13 residues. The germline gives CDR1 MNHNS, CDR2 SASEGT. The CDR3 DNA is TGTGCCAGCAGCGAAGCGATCAGCTATGGCTACACCTTC. Translated: CASSEAISYGYTF.

Only one count was recorded for this clone. The chain employs TRBV7-2 and TRBJ2-7; possible D gene TRBD2, 6 bases. Germline CDR1 and CDR2: SGHTA and FQGNSA. The CDR3 is 16 amino acids. V dropped 3 bases and J dropped 1 base, with 16 bases sitting between them. CDR3 in amino acids: CASSFLTGLQSYEQYF. The CDR3 region has the DNA TGTGCCAGCAGCTTCTTGACGGGACTCCAATCCTACGAGCAGTACTTC.

In its sample, this clone was seen a few times. Other DNA sequences within the sample encode an identical CDR3. V gene TRBV6-1 combines with J gene TRBJ2-5; D gene ambiguous. The V gene's germline CDR1 is MNHNS and CDR2 SASEGT. CDR3 size: 10 residues. Deletions cut 5 bases from V and 5 bases from J, with 3 bases between. The chain's CDR3 is CASSRETQYF. The CDR3, as DNA: TGTGCCAGCAGTCGGGAGACCCAGTACTTC.

The CDR3 sequence: CASRERRVDGEQYF. In DNA form, the CDR3 reads TGTGCCAGCAGGGAACGACGGGTCGACGGCGAGCAGTACTTC. The V gene is TRBV6-5, the J gene TRBJ2-7; unclear D gene. Trimming left V 6 bases short and J 6 bases short, with 18 bases between. The CDR3 covers 14 residues. Germline V CDR1 and CDR2: MNHEY, SVGAGI.

The chain joins TRBV11-2 to TRBJ1-5; the D is unclear. This CDR3 contains 13 residues. In germline, CDR1 is SGHAT, CDR2 FQNNGV. Trimming left V 5 bases short and J 4 bases short, with 9 bases between. The CDR3 is CASSVEQNQPQHF. In DNA, the CDR3 is TGTGCCAGCAGCGTCGAACAAAATCAGCCCCAGCATTTT.

The chain couples TRBV11-2 to TRBJ2-7; no clear D gene. The germline CDR1 and CDR2 sequences are SGHAT and FQNNGV. The ends were cut back, 5 bases at V and 4 bases at J, with 6 bases in the middle. The CDR3 length is 11 residues. CDR3 sequence: CASSRGYEQYF. Written as DNA, the CDR3 is TGTGCCAGCAGCCGAGGTTACGAGCAGTACTTC.

The V gene is TRBV30, the J gene TRBJ1-4; maybe TRBD1 (6 bases). Per the germline V gene, CDR1 is GTSNPN and CDR2 is SVGIG (reference sequence). This CDR3 is built from 12 residues. The ends were cut back, 7 bases at V and 5 bases at J, with 11 bases in the middle. The CDR3 region has the DNA TGTGCCTCCGACAGGCGCAATGAAAAACTGTTTTTT. Its protein is CASDRRNEKLFF.

The rearrangement uses TRBV10-3 and TRBJ2-2, with 10 bases matching TRBD1. Trimming took 6 bases from V and 4 from J; bases not matched to a gene: 5. Germline values: CDR1 ENHRY, CDR2 SYGVKD. The CDR3 totals 15 residues. Here the CDR3 DNA reads TGTGCCATCAGCCCGACAGGGGGCGGCACCGGGGAGCTGTTTTTT. It encodes CAISPTGGGTGELFF.

The rearrangement uses TRBV7-2 and TRBJ2-3; D is ambiguous. The CDR3 totals 13 residues. V was pared by 2 bases and J by 2 bases, with 5 bases between. Germline CDR1 is SGHTA and CDR2 is FQGNSA. The CDR3 nucleotides read TGTGCCAGCAGCTTACCGCCCACAGATACGCAGTATTTT. Residues: CASSLPPTDTQYF. The full variable domain, rest sourced from reference TRBV7-2 and TRBJ2-3, is GAGVSQSPSNKVTEKGKDVELRCDPISGHTALYWYRQSLGQGLEFLIYFQGNSAPDKSGLPSDRFSAERTGGSVSTLTIQRTQQEDSAVYLCASSLPPTDTQYFGPGTRLTVL.

This clone was found once. The gene calls are TRBV11-3 and TRBJ1-1, with D maybe TRBD1 (5 bases). The V gene's germline CDR1 is SGHNT and CDR2 YENEEA. The length of the CDR3 is 15 residues. The V end lost 1 base, the J end lost 5 bases, and 14 bases lay between the germline ends. The CDR3 is CASSLGRGAGTEAFF. As DNA, the CDR3 is TGTGCCAGCAGCTTAGGGCGAGGGGCAGGAACTGAAGCTTTCTTT.